This TCR beta chain was obtained from a study of blood T cells in healthy people across ages. General study points: Long-lived donors had more naive CD4+ cells and higher diversity than aged donors.

This clonotype was detected only a few times. What it recognizes is unknown. A second PCR, run for about 7 to 11 cycles, used a sample-barcoded 5' primer plus a J-beta primer mix. Unique molecular identifiers of 12 random nucleotides labeled each cDNA. One entry per CDR3 protein results from TCRdb running MiXCR on the 5' RACE reads. This table has 700,000 to 900,000 distinct CDR3 sequences, approximately 53% appearing once. V was cut by 2 bases and J by 13 bases, with 21 bases left in between. The CDR3 length is 15 residues. Material for sequencing was blood. This chain uses TRBV12-3 or TRBV12-4 with TRBJ2-4, with D perhaps matching TRBD2 (6 bases). This sequence was found in an elderly man in good health. DNA of the CDR3: TGTGCCAGCAGTTTATCAGCCGGGAGACGAAAGGAGCAGTACTTC. This encodes CASSLSAGRRKEQYF.